The T cell receptor (beta chain) under discussion was sequenced for a study of blood T cells in healthy people across ages. Study-wide findings and caveats: Compared with aged donors, long-lived donors showed fewer expanded clones, suggesting selection.

This clonotype was detected only a few times. Its specificity is not known. The second PCR ran about 6 to 12 cycles with a sample-barcoded 5' primer and J-beta primers. TCRdb analysed the 5' RACE reads with MiXCR anew, one entry per CDR3 protein. This table has 700,000 to 900,000 distinct CDR3 sequences, approximately 24% appearing once. Each donor supplied roughly 10 milliliters of peripheral blood. Each sample yielded at least 5 micrograms of PBMC total RNA. The germline gives CDR1 KGHSH, CDR2 LQKENI. This CDR3 has 15 amino acids. This same sample was also taken into another study, of T cells of mothers and their children. That work adds: Versus unrelated pairs, overlap was slightly higher in related mother-child pairs, without reaching significance.

The clonotype originates from a boy between 10 and 17 years old in good health. Sequencing was carried out using blood. V usage is TRBV18 and J usage is TRBJ2-5, with 8 bases aligning to TRBD1. The J call is doubtful: the DNA matches TRBJ2-7 better. The CDR3 coding sequence is TGTGCCAGCTCACCACCGGGACAGGAAGGCTACGAGCAGTACTTC. As protein: CASSPPGQEGYEQYF.